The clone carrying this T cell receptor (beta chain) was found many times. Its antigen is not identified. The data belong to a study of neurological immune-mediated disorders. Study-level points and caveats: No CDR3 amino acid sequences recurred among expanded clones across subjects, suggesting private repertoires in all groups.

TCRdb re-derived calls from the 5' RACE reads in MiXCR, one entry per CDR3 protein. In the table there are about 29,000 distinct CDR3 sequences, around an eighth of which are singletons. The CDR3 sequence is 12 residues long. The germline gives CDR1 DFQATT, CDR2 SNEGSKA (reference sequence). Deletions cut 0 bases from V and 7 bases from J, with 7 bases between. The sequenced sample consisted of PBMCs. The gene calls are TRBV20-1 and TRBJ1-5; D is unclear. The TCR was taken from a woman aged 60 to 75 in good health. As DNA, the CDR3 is TGCAGTGCTAGAGATGGCGGGCAGCCCCAGCATTTT. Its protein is CSARDGGQPQHF.